This TCR beta chain was documented in a study of T cell repertoires in cytomegalovirus infection. As for the study in general: From public TCR beta signatures came an indication of both CMV infection and matching HLA type.

Findings and caveats of the study: Individuals carrying CMV plus the relevant HLA were identified by cumulative frequency of public TCR beta families. Clonotype analysis showed dominance of the ex vivo response by HLA-C-restricted CMV-specific TCR beta clonotypes.

Germline CDR1 is MGHRA and CDR2 is YSYEKL. With 1 base removed from V and 4 bases from J, the gap between germline ends came to 16 bases. CDR3 size: 16 residues. One entry per CDR3 protein, called by TCRdb with MiXCR from the reads. The table lists some 400,000 distinct CDR3 sequences, roughly 30% of them singletons. Regarding this clonotype: Its antigen is as yet unknown.

Sequencing input: PBMCs. This sequence joins TRBV4-1 and TRBJ1-2, with D possibly being TRBD1 (5 bases). The sequence was collected from a human donor in good health (CMV status not recorded). Some clones in this sample may be carry-over from other donors' samples. CDR3 sequence (DNA): TGCGCCAGCAGCCAAGCGGCAGGGTGGATTGGCTATGGCTACACCTTC. The encoded protein is CASSQAAGWIGYGYTF.